This TCR beta chain was captured in a study of T cell repertoires in cytomegalovirus infection. Study information: Both a matching HLA type and CMV infection were indicated by public TCR beta signatures. Whole-study findings and limits: What dominated the ex vivo response were HLA-C-restricted CMV-specific TCR beta clonotypes.

Note on this clonotype: The antigen is unknown.

The V gene's germline CDR1 is MNHEY and CDR2 SMNVEV (reference sequence). This CDR3 spans 14 amino acids. After removal of 4 bases from V and 4 bases from J, the junction contained 3 bases not matched to a gene. TCRdb reanalysed the reads using MiXCR and keeps one entry per CDR3 protein. The profile covers approximately 730,000 distinct CDR3 sequences, with 29% appearing a single time and around 12% taken by the ten largest. V usage is TRBV27 and J usage is TRBJ2-1; 8 nucleotides agree with TRBD1. The clonotype comes from a human donor in good health (CMV status not recorded). Some clones in this sample may be carry-over from other donors' samples. This material consisted of cultured CD8+ T cells from PBMCs, taken from culture after CMV antigen stimulation. The CDR3 sequence is CASSSWTGYNEQFF. CDR3 sequence (DNA): TGTGCCAGCAGTTCTTGGACAGGGTACAATGAGCAGTTCTTC.